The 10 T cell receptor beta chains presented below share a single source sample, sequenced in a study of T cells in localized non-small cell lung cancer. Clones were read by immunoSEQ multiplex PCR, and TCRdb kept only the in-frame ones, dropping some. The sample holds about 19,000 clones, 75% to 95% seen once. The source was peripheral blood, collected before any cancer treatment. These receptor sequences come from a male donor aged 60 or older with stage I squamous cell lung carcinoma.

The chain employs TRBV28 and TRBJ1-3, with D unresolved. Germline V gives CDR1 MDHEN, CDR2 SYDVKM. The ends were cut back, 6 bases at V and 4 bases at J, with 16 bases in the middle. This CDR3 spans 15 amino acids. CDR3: CASSRPGFGGNTIYF. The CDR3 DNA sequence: TGTGCCAGCAGCCGTCCCGGTTTCGGCGGAAACACCATATATTTT.

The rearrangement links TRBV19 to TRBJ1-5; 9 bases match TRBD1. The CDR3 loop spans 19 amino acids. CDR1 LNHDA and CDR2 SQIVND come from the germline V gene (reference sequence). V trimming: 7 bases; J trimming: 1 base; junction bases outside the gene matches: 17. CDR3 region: CASKRGRTGDLGSNQPQHF. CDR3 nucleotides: TGTGCCAGTAAAAGGGGAAGGACAGGGGATTTGGGCAGCAATCAGCCCCAGCATTTT.

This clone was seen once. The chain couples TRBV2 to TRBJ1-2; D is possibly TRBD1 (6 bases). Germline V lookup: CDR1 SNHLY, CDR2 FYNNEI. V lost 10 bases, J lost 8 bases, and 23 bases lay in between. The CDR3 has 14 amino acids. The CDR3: CATLPQGLVMGYTF. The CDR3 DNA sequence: TGTGCCACCCTACCGCAGGGGTTGGTTATGGGCTACACCTTC.

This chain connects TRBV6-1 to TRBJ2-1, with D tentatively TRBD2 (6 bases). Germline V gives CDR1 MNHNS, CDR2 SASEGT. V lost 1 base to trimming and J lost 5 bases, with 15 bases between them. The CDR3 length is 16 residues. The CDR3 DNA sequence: TGTGCCAGCAGTGAAGGGTGGACGGGAGACAACAATGAGCAGTTCTTC. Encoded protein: CASSEGWTGDNNEQFF.

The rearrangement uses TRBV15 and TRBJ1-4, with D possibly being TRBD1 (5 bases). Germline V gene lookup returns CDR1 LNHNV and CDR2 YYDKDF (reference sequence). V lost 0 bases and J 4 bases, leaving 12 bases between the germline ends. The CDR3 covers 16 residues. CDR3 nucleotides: TGTGCCACCAGCAGAGATAGGGAGGGGTTTAATGAAAAACTGTTTTTT. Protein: CATSRDREGFNEKLFF.

The CDR3 region has the DNA TGTGCCAGCAGTGCTTCAGGGTACGAGCAGTTCTTC. This codes for CASSASGYEQFF. The chain combines TRBV6-4 with TRBJ2-1, with D perhaps matching TRBD1 (5 bases). Per germline, CDR1 MRHNA and CDR2 SNTAGT. The CDR3 is 12 residues long. Trimming shortened V by 4 bases and J by 10 bases, and 11 bases separated the two germline ends.

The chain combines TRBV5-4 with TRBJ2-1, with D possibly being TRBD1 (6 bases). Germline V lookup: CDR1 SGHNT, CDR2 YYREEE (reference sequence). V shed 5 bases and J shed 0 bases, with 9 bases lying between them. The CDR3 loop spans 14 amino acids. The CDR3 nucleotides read TGTGCCAGCAGGGCGGACAGCTCCTACAATGAGCAGTTCTTC. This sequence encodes CASRADSSYNEQFF.

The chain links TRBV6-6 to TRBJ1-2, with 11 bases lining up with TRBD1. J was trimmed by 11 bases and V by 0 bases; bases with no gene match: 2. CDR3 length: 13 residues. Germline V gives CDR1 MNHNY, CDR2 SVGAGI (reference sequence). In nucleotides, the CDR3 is TGTGCCAGCAGTTACTCGGGACAGGGGGGTTACACCTTC. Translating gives CASSYSGQGGYTF.

CDR3 amino acids: CAWSVDPWGSGYTF. CDR3 sequence (DNA): TGTGCCTGGAGTGTGGACCCTTGGGGCTCTGGCTACACCTTC. The chain has TRBV30 and TRBJ1-2, with a possible D match to TRBD1 (5 bases). Germline CDR1 reads GTSNPN; CDR2 reads SVGIG (reference sequence). V lost 0 bases to trimming and J lost 7 bases, with 15 bases between them. The CDR3 sequence is 14 residues long.

CDR3 DNA sequence: TGTGCCAGCAGTACTAGCGGGAGTGTAAGGGAGGAGACCCAGTACTTC. Amino acid sequence: CASSTSGSVREETQYF. This chain connects TRBV7-2 to TRBJ2-5, with TRBD2 identical over 11 bases. Germline values: CDR1 SGHTA, CDR2 FQGNSA. V lost 6 bases, J lost 5 bases, and 11 bases stayed unmatched. There are 16 residues in the CDR3.